The 28 T cell receptor beta chains listed next were all sequenced from one sample in a study of OX40 agonist ivuxolimab in advanced cancers. Clones were sequenced by immunoSEQ multiplex PCR, and TCRdb holds only the in-frame ones, with some missing. This table holds some 50,000 clones, 90% found once. Sequencing was performed on CD4+ or CD8+ T cells sorted from blood, taken in a trial of the OX40 agonist ivuxolimab. The receptors come from an adult with an advanced solid tumor such as melanoma, head and neck, liver or kidney cancer.

This chain connects TRBV7-9 to TRBJ2-1; 9 bases align to TRBD1. J was trimmed by 1 base and V by 1 base; bases with no gene match: 5. This CDR3 has 17 amino acids. Germline V gene lookup returns CDR1 SEHNR and CDR2 FQNEAQ (reference sequence). The DNA for the CDR3 is TGTGCCAGCAGCTTAGTTGGGACAGGGAAATCCTACAATGAGCAGTTCTTC. Translating it yields CASSLVGTGKSYNEQFF.

V and J are TRBV25-1 and TRBJ1-1; no reliable D call. Between the trimmed V and J ends, which lost 3 bases and 6 bases, there was a span of 17 bases. The germline CDR1 and CDR2 sequences are MGHDK and SYGVNS. The CDR3 totals 15 residues. The CDR3 reads CASSDLGIGSPEAFF. The DNA of the CDR3 is TGTGCCAGCAGTGATTTGGGTATAGGGAGCCCTGAAGCTTTCTTT. Drawing the rest from reference TRBV25-1 and TRBJ1-1, the complete variable domain is EADIYQTPRYLVIGTGKKITLECSQTMGHDKMYWYQQDPGMELHLIHYSYGVNSTEKGDLSSESTVSRIRTEHFPLTLESARPSHTSQYLCASSDLGIGSPEAFFGQGTRLTVV.

V usage is TRBV5-8 and J usage is TRBJ2-3, with D unresolved. The ends were cut back, 4 bases at V and 1 base at J, with 4 bases in the middle. The CDR3 consists of 12 residues. From germline, CDR1 is SGHTS and CDR2 YDEGEE. The CDR3 region is CASSARTDTQYF. The CDR3 coding sequence is TGTGCCAGCAGCGCGCGCACAGATACGCAGTATTTT.

This clone was observed a single time. This chain connects TRBV2 to TRBJ1-1; no clear D. Germline CDR1 reads SNHLY; CDR2 reads FYNNEI. V lost 4 bases to trimming and J lost 0 bases, with 6 bases between them. This CDR3 is built from 13 residues. The CDR3 coding sequence is TGTGCCAGCAGTGCTAGGGTGAACACTGAAGCTTTCTTT. Translated: CASSARVNTEAFF.

This chain uses TRBV27 with TRBJ1-5, with 8 nucleotides matching TRBD1. The CDR3 runs 15 residues. CDR1 and CDR2 (germline): MNHEY, SMNVEV (reference sequence). Trimming took 10 bases from V and 2 from J; bases not matched to a gene: 10. CDR3 sequence reads: CATSTGGVGNQPQHF. The CDR3 DNA reads TGTGCCACCTCCACAGGGGGGGTTGGCAATCAGCCCCAGCATTTT.

CDR3 nucleotides: TGTGCCAGCAGCCAAGTCCTATTATTGGGTGAGCAGTTCTTC. Translation: CASSQVLLLGEQFF. The chain uses TRBV14 and TRBJ2-1, with D uncertain. Germline CDR1 SGHDN, CDR2 FVKESK. The CDR3 sequence is 14 residues long. V lost 1 base to trimming and J lost 9 bases, with 13 bases between them.

This clone was found once. CDR3 amino acids: CASRPNGLAQETQYF. The CDR3 nucleotides read TGTGCCAGCAGACCCAATGGACTAGCGCAGGAGACCCAGTACTTC. The chain has TRBV25-1 and TRBJ2-5; TRBD2 matches 9 bases. The V gene's germline CDR1 is MGHDK and CDR2 SYGVNS. With V trimmed by 6 bases and J by 5 bases, 10 bases remained unmatched. This CDR3 comprises 15 residues.

The J gene is TRBJ1-4, the V gene TRBV30; D not certain. V was trimmed by 0 bases and J by 4 bases, leaving 12 bases between them. There are 15 residues in the CDR3. From germline, CDR1 is GTSNPN and CDR2 SVGIG (reference sequence). The CDR3 sequence is CAWSVIGNGNEKLFF. DNA for the CDR3: TGTGCCTGGAGTGTAATAGGGAACGGTAATGAAAAACTGTTTTTT. The whole variable domain, filled in from reference TRBV30 and TRBJ1-4, reads SQTIHQWPATLVQPVGSPLSLECTVEGTSNPNLYWYRQAAGRGLQLLFYSVGIGQISSEVPQNLSASRPQDRQFILSSKKLLLSDSGFYLCAWSVIGNGNEKLFFGSGTQLSVL.

CDR3 sequence reads: CASSYGWEDSPLHF. DNA of the CDR3: TGTGCCAGCAGTTACGGGTGGGAGGATTCACCCCTCCACTTT. The chain is built from TRBV6-5 and TRBJ1-6; D is ambiguous. This CDR3 spans 14 amino acids. V was cut by 2 bases and J by 8 bases, with 10 bases left in between. Germline V gives CDR1 MNHEY, CDR2 SVGAGI.

The V call is TRBV2, the J call TRBJ2-5; tentatively, D is TRBD2 (5 bases). Germline loops: CDR1 SNHLY, CDR2 FYNNEI. The CDR3 sequence is 15 residues long. V lost 5 bases to trimming and J lost 1 base, with 14 bases between them. CDR3 sequence reads: CASSQDWIVQETQYF. CDR3 DNA sequence: TGTGCCAGCAGTCAGGACTGGATCGTCCAAGAGACCCAGTACTTC. Looking up the rest from reference TRBV2 and TRBJ2-5 gives the full variable domain: EPEVTQTPSHQVTQMGQEVILRCVPISNHLYFYWYRQILGQKVEFLVSFYNNEISEKSEIFDDQFSVERPDGSNFTLKIRSTKLEDSAMYFCASSQDWIVQETQYFGPGTRLLVL.

The chain uses TRBV18 and TRBJ2-5; weak D call: TRBD1 (6 bases). Germline lookup yields CDR1 KGHSH and CDR2 LQKENI. Trimming shortened V by 6 bases and J by 2 bases, and 16 bases separated the two germline ends. The length of the CDR3 is 15 residues. Here the CDR3 DNA reads TGTGCCAGCTCGGTCGCCGGGACACGACAAGAGACCCAGTACTTC. Translated, it gives CASSVAGTRQETQYF.

The chain joins TRBV6-6 to TRBJ2-7; 7 bases fit TRBD1. This CDR3 has 15 residues. CDR1 and CDR2 (germline): MNHNY, SVGAGI (reference sequence). V was clipped by 4 bases and J by 2 bases; unmatched bases: 8. The CDR3: CASSSLTGTPYEQYF. The CDR3 DNA is TGTGCCAGCAGTTCACTGACAGGGACCCCCTACGAGCAGTACTTC.

The chain combines TRBV19 with TRBJ2-1; 8 nucleotides line up with TRBD2. The V and J ends lost 1 base and 5 bases, in that order; junction bases with no gene match: 4. The CDR3 length is 15 residues. The germline V gene encodes CDR1 LNHDA and CDR2 SQIVND (reference sequence). CDR3 in amino acids: CASSIALAGNNEQFF. The CDR3 DNA is TGTGCCAGTAGTATAGCCTTAGCGGGGAACAATGAGCAGTTCTTC.

The chain couples TRBV28 to TRBJ2-2; a possible D gene is TRBD1 (5 bases). Looked up from germline, CDR1 is MDHEN and CDR2 is SYDVKM. The V end was cut by 4 bases, the J end by 4 bases, with 7 bases between. The CDR3 contains 13 residues. The DNA of the CDR3 is TGTGCCAGCAGTTCCAGGGTCACCGGGGAGCTGTTTTTT. This encodes CASSSRVTGELFF.

The J gene is TRBJ1-2, the V gene TRBV7-9; 11 bases fit TRBD1. J was trimmed by 5 bases and V by 5 bases; bases with no gene match: 4. The CDR3 loop spans 14 amino acids. Per the germline V gene, CDR1 is SEHNR and CDR2 is FQNEAQ (reference sequence). The CDR3 coding sequence is TGTGCCAGCAGCCCGGGACAGGGGGGTTATGGCTACACCTTC. Its translation is CASSPGQGGYGYTF. The full variable domain, completed using reference TRBV7-9 and TRBJ1-2, is DTGVSQNPRHKITKRGQNVTFRCDPISEHNRLYWYRQTLGQGPEFLTYFQNEAQLEKSRLLSDRFSAERPKGSFSTLEIQRTEQGDSAMYLCASSPGQGGYGYTFGSGTRLTVV.

A few counts support this clone. The V and J genes are TRBV11-3 and TRBJ1-1; D remains unclear. The CDR3 contains 15 residues. Germline CDR1 SGHNT, CDR2 YENEEA. V was pared by 2 bases and J by 4 bases, with 14 bases between. The CDR3 region is CASSLRETVSTEAFF. CDR3 sequence (DNA): TGTGCCAGCAGCTTAAGGGAGACTGTGTCCACTGAAGCTTTCTTT.

V and J are TRBV7-6 and TRBJ1-1, with TRBD1 matching over 10 bases. Per the germline V gene, CDR1 is SGHVS and CDR2 is FNYEAQ. The CDR3 length is 17 residues. V was clipped by 5 bases and J by 1 base; unmatched bases: 10. CDR3 region: CASSQTRTGGRNTEAFF. The CDR3 nucleotides are TGTGCCAGCAGCCAAACCAGGACAGGGGGACGGAACACTGAAGCTTTCTTT.

The V gene is TRBV7-2, the J gene TRBJ1-5; the match to TRBD1 covers 9 bases. V trimming: 5 bases; J trimming: 7 bases; junction bases outside the gene matches: 12. CDR1 and CDR2 (germline): SGHTA, FQGNSA. The CDR3 is 16 residues long. The CDR3 loop is CASSEQGAEEGQPQHF. Written as DNA, the CDR3 is TGTGCCAGCAGCGAACAGGGGGCAGAAGAAGGACAGCCCCAGCATTTT.

In this sample, this clone turned up once. The chain carries TRBV6-4 and TRBJ1-4; 9 bases fit TRBD1. Trimming took 7 bases from V and 9 from J; bases not matched to a gene: 6. Germline V CDR1 and CDR2: MRHNA, SNTAGT. The CDR3 runs 13 residues. The DNA for the CDR3 is TGTGCCAGCAACCCTACAGGGGGCCAAAAACTGTTTTTT. This encodes CASNPTGGQKLFF.

V usage is TRBV14 and J usage is TRBJ1-1, with TRBD1 as a possible D gene (5 bases). CDR3 length: 14 residues. V lost 4 bases, J lost 5 bases, and 14 bases lay in between. Germline V gives CDR1 SGHDN, CDR2 FVKESK. CDR3 nucleotide sequence: TGTGCCAGCAGCCTTAACCAGGGAGGTACTGAAGCTTTCTTT. This sequence encodes CASSLNQGGTEAFF.

J is TRBJ2-7 and V is TRBV6-5; TRBD2 aligns across 8 bases. The CDR3 has 15 residues. Germline assignment: CDR1 MNHEY and CDR2 SVGAGI. V lost 7 bases to trimming and J lost 0 bases; unmatched junction nucleotides: 8. The CDR3 DNA sequence: TGTGCCAGCACCAGCGGGGGCGAAAGCTCCTACGAGCAGTACTTC. Translating it yields CASTSGGESSYEQYF.

This chain uses TRBV5-8 with TRBJ2-7; D remains unclear. The V gene lost 2 bases and the J gene lost 3 bases, with 3 bases spanning the gap. The CDR3 runs 11 residues. Germline V gives CDR1 SGHTS, CDR2 YDEGEE. As DNA, the CDR3 is TGTGCCAGCAGCTTTCGCTACGAGCAGTACTTC. This codes for CASSFRYEQYF.

This chain connects TRBV18 to TRBJ1-1; D not certain. V gave up 0 bases and J gave up 1 base, with 12 bases separating them. This CDR3 contains 16 residues. CDR1 and CDR2 (germline): KGHSH, LQKENI. The CDR3 reads CASSPPNPRANTEAFF. The DNA for the CDR3 is TGTGCCAGCTCACCACCGAATCCCCGTGCGAACACTGAAGCTTTCTTT.

DNA of the CDR3: TGTGCCAGCTCACGGGGACAGGGAAAGTGGGAGCAGTACTTC. Its protein product is CASSRGQGKWEQYF. The chain employs TRBV18 and TRBJ2-7, with 9 nucleotides matching TRBD1. From germline, CDR1 is KGHSH and CDR2 LQKENI. This CDR3 spans 14 amino acids. With 4 bases clipped from V and 7 bases from J, the junction kept 8 bases outside the gene matches.

The chain is built from TRBV11-3 and TRBJ2-2; D is unresolved. Germline V gives CDR1 SGHNT, CDR2 YENEEA. CDR3 size: 13 residues. Trimming stripped 3 bases from V and 5 bases from J, with 7 bases between. CDR3 sequence reads: CASSLVRTGELFF. CDR3 coding DNA: TGTGCCAGCAGCTTGGTGAGGACCGGGGAGCTGTTTTTT.

In this sample, this clone turned up once. This chain joins TRBV6-6 and TRBJ1-2; D is possibly TRBD1 (5 bases). CDR3 length: 15 residues. Trimming pared 0 bases from V and 7 bases from J, leaving 15 bases between. Germline CDR1 is MNHNY and CDR2 is SVGAGI (reference sequence). The CDR3 region is CASSYSSGGRAGYTF. CDR3 coding DNA: TGTGCCAGCAGTTACTCGAGTGGGGGTCGTGCTGGCTACACCTTC.

The CDR3: CASSPRGTLNTEAFF. CDR3 nucleotide sequence: TGTGCCAGCAGTCCCCGGGGGACGTTGAACACTGAAGCTTTCTTT. The chain is built from TRBV6-5 and TRBJ1-1, with D perhaps matching TRBD1 (5 bases). The CDR3 spans 15 residues. Germline V lookup: CDR1 MNHEY, CDR2 SVGAGI. The V gene lost 5 bases and the J gene lost 0 bases, with 13 bases spanning the gap.

This clone was picked up one time. This chain connects TRBV30 to TRBJ1-3, with D perhaps TRBD1 (6 bases). The CDR3 is made up of 15 amino acids. Deletions cut 8 bases from V and 1 base from J, with 18 bases between. Germline-derived CDR1 and CDR2 are GTSNPN and SVGIG (reference sequence). This CDR3 reads CATILLGGSGNTIYF. As DNA, the CDR3 is TGTGCCACTATACTTTTAGGGGGATCTGGAAACACCATATATTTT. Together with reference TRBV30 and TRBJ1-3, the CDR3 gives the full variable domain: SQTIHQWPATLVQPVGSPLSLECTVEGTSNPNLYWYRQAAGRGLQLLFYSVGIGQISSEVPQNLSASRPQDRQFILSSKKLLLSDSGFYLCATILLGGSGNTIYFGEGSWLTVV.